Listed below are T cell receptor beta chains from one sample, sequenced in a study of cytotoxic CD8 clonotypes in ibrutinib-treated CLL. Generated by immunoSEQ multiplex PCR, the TCRdb table keeps only in-frame clones and is missing some. The data show around 140,000 clones, approximately 75% seen once. Here the sequenced sample was PBMCs, taken after 12 months of ibrutinib treatment. These receptors all come from a human donor with chronic lymphocytic leukemia. CDR3s include the opening cysteine and the closing phenylalanine or tryptophan. D genes are given only for firm matches. Expanded clones get a size class; other rows say once, few or many, or leave the size out.

TRBV5-1	16	once	TRBD1	TRBJ1-3	TGCGCCAGCAGCTCGGAGGGACAGGGCTCTGGAAACACCATATATTTT	CASSSEGQGSGNTIYF
TRBV5-4	15	NA	NA	TRBJ2-5	TGTGCCAGCAGCTTGGTCGCGGGGCTCGGTGAGACCCAGTACTTC	CASSLVAGLGETQYF
TRBV19	16	many	TRBD1	TRBJ1-1	TGTGCCAGTAGTACCGGACAGGGCACCGTGAACACTGAAGCTTTCTTT	CASSTGQGTVNTEAFF
TRBV2	11	once	NA	TRBJ2-7	TGTGCCAGCAGCGATCTGGGAGAGCAGTACTTC	CASSDLGEQYF
TRBV2	17	NA	TRBD1	TRBJ1-5	TGTGCCAGCAGGGCCGGGACAGGGTTGGGTAGCAATCAGCCCCAGCATTTT	CASRAGTGLGSNQPQHF
TRBV7-9	14	many	NA	TRBJ2-7	TGTGCCAGCAGCCCAGGGGGGAGCTCCTACGAGCAGTACTTC	CASSPGGSSYEQYF
TRBV27	16	NA	NA	TRBJ2-3	TGTGCCAGCAGTACGACACTCGCCACTAGCACAGATACGCAGTATTTT	CASSTTLATSTDTQYF
TRBV11-1	13	NA	NA	TRBJ2-1	TGTGCCAGCAGCTTTGAACGGTACAATGAGCAGTTCTTC	CASSFERYNEQFF
TRBV11-3	15	once	NA	TRBJ2-2	TGTGCCAGCAGCTTGGGGGGACTTAACACCGGGGAGCTGTTTTTT	CASSLGGLNTGELFF
TRBV6-1	14	NA	TRBD1	TRBJ1-1	TGTGCCAGCAGTTGGACAGGCATGAACACTGAAGCTTTCTTT	CASSWTGMNTEAFF
TRBV6-5	11	NA	NA	TRBJ2-1	TGTGCCAGCAGTACAGGGTATGAGCAGTTCTTC	CASSTGYEQFF
TRBV6-5	14	NA	NA	TRBJ2-7	TGTGCCAGCAGTTACTCGGGACAAAGTTACGAGCAGTACTTC	CASSYSGQSYEQYF
TRBV27	15	NA	TRBD2	TRBJ2-7	TGTGCCAGCAGGTCGGGGGGGTCGAGCTCCTACGAGCAGTACTTC	CASRSGGSSSYEQYF
TRBV28	16	NA	NA	TRBJ2-7	TGTGCCAGCAGTTCCTTCCGGGACACTGTCTCCTACGAGCAGTACTTC	CASSSFRDTVSYEQYF
TRBV7-2	17	NA	TRBD2	TRBJ2-2	TGTGCCAGCAGCTCACTAGCGGGGGGGCAGGTCACCGGGGAGCTGTTTTTT	CASSSLAGGQVTGELFF
TRBV6-5	13	NA	NA	TRBJ1-1	TGTGCCAGCAGTTTCCCGGGGAACACTGAAGCTTTCTTT	CASSFPGNTEAFF
TRBV30	17	NA	TRBD2	TRBJ2-7	TGTGCCTGGAGTCCACAGGGACTAGCGGGAGGGCGGTACGAGCAGTACTTC	CAWSPQGLAGGRYEQYF
TRBV2	11	few	NA	TRBJ1-1	TGTGCCAGCGACGGGAACACTGAAGCTTTCTTT	CASDGNTEAFF
TRBV10-3	15	few	NA	TRBJ1-5	TGTGCCATCAGTGACCGGGGGCTTAGCAATCAGCCCCAGCATTTT	CAISDRGLSNQPQHF
TRBV28	16	NA	NA	TRBJ1-1	TGTGCCAGCACCCAGAGGGGCGGGGGATTGAGAGCTGAAGCTTTCTTT	CASTQRGGGLRAEAFF
TRBV30	15	NA	TRBD1	TRBJ1-2	TGTGCCCGGGTATCCGGGACAGGGGCTCTTTATGGCTACACCTTC	CARVSGTGALYGYTF
TRBV5-4	13	once	NA	TRBJ1-6	TGTGCCAGCAGCTGGGAAGATAATTCACCCCTCCACTTT	CASSWEDNSPLHF
TRBV10-3	15	NA	NA	TRBJ2-4	TGTGCCATCAGTGTTGCACAGGGAGAGAAGAACATTCAGTACTTC	CAISVAQGEKNIQYF
TRBV4-3	15	once	NA	TRBJ1-2	TGCGCCAGCAGCCTCACAAGACAAGGACCGTCGGGCTACACCTTC	CASSLTRQGPSGYTF
TRBV5-4	15	NA	NA	TRBJ1-1	TGTGCCAGCAGCCCCGGGTGGGGGAGGAACACTGAAGCTTTCTTT	CASSPGWGRNTEAFF
TRBV9	17	NA	NA	TRBJ1-3	TGTGCCAGCAGCGTAGGGGGTAGTGGCGGCTCTGGAAACACCATATATTTT	CASSVGGSGGSGNTIYF
TRBV13	17	NA	TRBD2	TRBJ2-3	TGTGCCAGCAGCGCTGGGGCGGGGGGACTCGGGGCAGATACGCAGTATTTT	CASSAGAGGLGADTQYF
TRBV5-1	14	NA	NA	TRBJ1-5	TGCGCCAGCAGCTTGACAGGGCGAGAACAGCCCCAGCATTTT	CASSLTGREQPQHF
TRBV15	13	NA	TRBD1	TRBJ1-1	TGTGCCACCAGCCCACAGGGGGACTACGAAGCTTTCTTT	CATSPQGDYEAFF
TRBV4-1	15	NA	NA	TRBJ1-6	TGCGCCAGCAGCCAGACACAGGGAATGAATTCACCCCTCCACTTT	CASSQTQGMNSPLHF
TRBV2	15	NA	TRBD2	TRBJ2-7	TGTGCCAGGGAACGGGGGGGAACGGACAGATACGAGCAGTACTTC	CARERGGTDRYEQYF
TRBV11-1	14	NA	TRBD1	TRBJ1-1	TGTGCCAGCAGCCAGCTGACAGGGCGGACTGAAGCTTTCTTT	CASSQLTGRTEAFF
TRBV11-3	13	once	NA	TRBJ2-3	TGTGCCAGCAGCTCTTCGAGCACAGATACGCAGTATTTT	CASSSSSTDTQYF
TRBV28	16	few	NA	TRBJ1-6	TGTGCCAGCAGTTTATCGAGGACAGCTTCTGGTTCACCCCTCCACTTT	CASSLSRTASGSPLHF
TRBV7-2	13	NA	NA	TRBJ1-2	TGTGCCAGCAGCTCCCTTTGGGACTATGGCTACACCTTC	CASSSLWDYGYTF
TRBV2	14	few	NA	TRBJ2-5	TGTGCCAGCAGTGAGGGGACACTCCAAGAGACCCAGTACTTC	CASSEGTLQETQYF